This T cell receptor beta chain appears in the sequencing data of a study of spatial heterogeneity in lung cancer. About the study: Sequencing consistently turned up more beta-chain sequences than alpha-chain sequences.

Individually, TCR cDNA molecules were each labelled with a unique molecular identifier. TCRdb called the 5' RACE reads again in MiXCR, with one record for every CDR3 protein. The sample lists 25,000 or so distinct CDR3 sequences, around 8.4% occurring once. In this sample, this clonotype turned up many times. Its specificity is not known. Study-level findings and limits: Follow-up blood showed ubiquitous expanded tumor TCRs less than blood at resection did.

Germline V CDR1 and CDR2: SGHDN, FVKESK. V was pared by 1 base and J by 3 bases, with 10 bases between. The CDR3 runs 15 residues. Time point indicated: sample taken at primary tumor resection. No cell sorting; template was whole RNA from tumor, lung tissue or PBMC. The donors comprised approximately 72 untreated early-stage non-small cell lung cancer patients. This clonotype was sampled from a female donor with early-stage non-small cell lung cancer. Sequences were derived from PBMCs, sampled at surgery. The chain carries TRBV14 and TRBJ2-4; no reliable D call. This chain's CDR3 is CASSQGLSRKNIQYF. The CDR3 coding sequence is TGTGCCAGCAGCCAAGGGTTGAGCCGCAAAAACATTCAGTACTTC.